This TCR beta chain came from a study of blood T cell repertoires in COVID-19. V was shortened by 3 bases and J by 4 bases, with 13 bases between the two germline ends. In germline, CDR1 is SGHTS, CDR2 YDEGEE. The CDR3 consists of 14 residues. Data came from immunoSEQ multiplex PCR; TCRdb stores just in-frame clones and leaves some out. The sample contains about 120,000 clones, roughly 84% of which appear only once. The chain recombines TRBV5-8 with TRBJ1-2; D is unclear. The sample consisted of PBMCs or T cells enriched from blood (not recorded which). This sequence was found in a woman aged 25 to 39 who had recovered from COVID-19. The CDR3 protein is CASSYGSAIYGYTF. The CDR3 region has the DNA TGTGCCAGCAGCTACGGGTCAGCTATCTATGGCTACACCTTC. Supplemented by reference TRBV5-8 and TRBJ1-2, the full variable domain reads EAGVTQSPTHLIKTRGQQATLRCSPISGHTSVYWYQQALGLGLQFLLWYDEGEERNRGNFPPRFSGRQFPNYSSELNVNALELEDSALYLCASSYGSAIYGYTFGSGTRLTVV.